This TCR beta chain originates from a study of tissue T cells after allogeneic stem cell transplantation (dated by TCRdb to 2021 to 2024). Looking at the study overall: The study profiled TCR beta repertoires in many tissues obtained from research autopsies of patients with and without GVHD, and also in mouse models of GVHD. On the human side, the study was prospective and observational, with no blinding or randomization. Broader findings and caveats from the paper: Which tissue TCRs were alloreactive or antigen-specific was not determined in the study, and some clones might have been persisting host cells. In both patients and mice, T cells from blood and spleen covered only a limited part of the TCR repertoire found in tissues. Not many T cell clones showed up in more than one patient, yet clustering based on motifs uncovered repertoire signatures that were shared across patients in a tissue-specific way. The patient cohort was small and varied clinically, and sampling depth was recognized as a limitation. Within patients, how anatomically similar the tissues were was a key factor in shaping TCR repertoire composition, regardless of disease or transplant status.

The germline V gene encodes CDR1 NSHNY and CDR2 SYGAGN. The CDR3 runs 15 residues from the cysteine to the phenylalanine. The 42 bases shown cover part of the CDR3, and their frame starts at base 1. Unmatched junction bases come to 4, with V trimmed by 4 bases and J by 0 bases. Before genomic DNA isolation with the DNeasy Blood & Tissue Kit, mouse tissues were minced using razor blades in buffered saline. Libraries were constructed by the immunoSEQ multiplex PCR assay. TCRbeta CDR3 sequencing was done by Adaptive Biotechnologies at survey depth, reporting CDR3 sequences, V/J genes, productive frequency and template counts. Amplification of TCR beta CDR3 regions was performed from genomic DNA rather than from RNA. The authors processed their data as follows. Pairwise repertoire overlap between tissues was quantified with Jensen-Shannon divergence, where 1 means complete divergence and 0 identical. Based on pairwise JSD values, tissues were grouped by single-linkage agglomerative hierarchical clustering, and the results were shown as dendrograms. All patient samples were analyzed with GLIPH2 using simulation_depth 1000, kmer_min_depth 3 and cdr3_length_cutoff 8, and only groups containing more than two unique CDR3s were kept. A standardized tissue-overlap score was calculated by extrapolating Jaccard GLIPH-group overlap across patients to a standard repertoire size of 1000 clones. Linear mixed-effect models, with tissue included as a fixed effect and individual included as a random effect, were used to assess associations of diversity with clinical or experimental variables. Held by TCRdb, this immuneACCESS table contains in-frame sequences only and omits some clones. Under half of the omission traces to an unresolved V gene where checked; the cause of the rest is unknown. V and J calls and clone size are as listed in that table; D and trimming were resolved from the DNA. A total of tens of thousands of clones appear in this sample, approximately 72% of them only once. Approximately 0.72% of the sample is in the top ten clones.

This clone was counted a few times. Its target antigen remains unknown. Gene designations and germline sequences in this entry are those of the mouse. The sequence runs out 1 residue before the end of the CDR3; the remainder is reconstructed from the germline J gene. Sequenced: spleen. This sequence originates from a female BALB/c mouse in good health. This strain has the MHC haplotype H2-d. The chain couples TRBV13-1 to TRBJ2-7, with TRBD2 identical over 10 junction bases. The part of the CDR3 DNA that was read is TGTGCCAGCAGTCCCGGGACTGGGGCCTCCTATGAACAGTAC. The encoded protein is CASSPGTGASYEQY. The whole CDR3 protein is CASSPGTGASYEQYF.